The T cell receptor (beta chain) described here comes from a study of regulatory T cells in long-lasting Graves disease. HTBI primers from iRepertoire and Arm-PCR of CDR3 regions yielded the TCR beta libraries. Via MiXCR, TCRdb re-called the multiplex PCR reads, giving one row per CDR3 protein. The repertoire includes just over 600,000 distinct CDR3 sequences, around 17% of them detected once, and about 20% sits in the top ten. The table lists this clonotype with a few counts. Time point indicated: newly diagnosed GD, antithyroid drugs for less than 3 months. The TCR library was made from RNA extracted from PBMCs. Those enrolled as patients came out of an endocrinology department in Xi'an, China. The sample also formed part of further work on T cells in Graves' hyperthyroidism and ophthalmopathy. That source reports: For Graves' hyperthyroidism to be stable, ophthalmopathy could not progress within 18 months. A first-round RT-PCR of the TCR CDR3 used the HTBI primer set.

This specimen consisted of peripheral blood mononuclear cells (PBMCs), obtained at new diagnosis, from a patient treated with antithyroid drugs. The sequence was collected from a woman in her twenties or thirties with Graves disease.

The CDR3 sequence is CASTWVTSADTQYF. The CDR3 DNA is TGTGCCAGCACCTGGGTAACTTCAGCAGATACGCAGTATTTT. The rearrangement links TRBV28 to TRBJ2-3, with D uncertain. V lost 7 bases, J lost 4 bases, and 15 bases lay in between. The germline gives CDR1 MDHEN, CDR2 SYDVKM. This CDR3 is 14 amino acids long.